The T cell receptor (beta chain) described here comes from a study of blood T cell repertoires in COVID-19. Only in-frame clones appear in the TCRdb table, and some are missing; sequencing was by immunoSEQ multiplex PCR. The repertoire holds a few hundred thousand clones, with about 85% as singletons. With 7 bases clipped from V and 0 bases from J, the junction kept 11 bases outside the gene matches. This CDR3 is 17 amino acids long. Germline V gene sequence: CDR1 MDHEN, CDR2 SYDVKM. V and J are TRBV28 and TRBJ1-5; 8 bases agree with TRBD1. Sequencing was done on a sample of PBMCs or T cells enriched from blood (not recorded which). The sequence came from a woman aged 50 to 60 who had been exposed to COVID-19. Written as DNA, the CDR3 is TGTGCCAGCATGGGATTAAACAGGGGGTATAGCAATCAGCCCCAGCATTTT. Protein: CASMGLNRGYSNQPQHF.